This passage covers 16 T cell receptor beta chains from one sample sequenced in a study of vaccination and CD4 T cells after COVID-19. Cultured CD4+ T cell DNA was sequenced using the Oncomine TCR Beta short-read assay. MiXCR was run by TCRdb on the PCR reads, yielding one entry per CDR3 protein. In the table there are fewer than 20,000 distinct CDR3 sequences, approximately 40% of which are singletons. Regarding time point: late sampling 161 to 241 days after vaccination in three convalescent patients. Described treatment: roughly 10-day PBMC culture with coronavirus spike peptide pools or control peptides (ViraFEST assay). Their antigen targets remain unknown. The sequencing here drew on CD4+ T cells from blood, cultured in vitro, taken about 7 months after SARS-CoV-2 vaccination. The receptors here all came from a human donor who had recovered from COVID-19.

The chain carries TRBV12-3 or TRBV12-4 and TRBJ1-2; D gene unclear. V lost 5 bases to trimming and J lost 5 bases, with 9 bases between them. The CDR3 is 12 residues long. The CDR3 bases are TGTGCCAGCAGTCCTGGACTGTATGGCTACACCTTC. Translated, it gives CASSPGLYGYTF.

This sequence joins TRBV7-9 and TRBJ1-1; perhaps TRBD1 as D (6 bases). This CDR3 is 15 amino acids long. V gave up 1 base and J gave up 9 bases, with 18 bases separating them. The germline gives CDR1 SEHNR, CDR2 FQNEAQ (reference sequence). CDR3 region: CASSLGGQDRSKAFF. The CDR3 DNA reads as TGTGCCAGCAGCTTAGGGGGACAAGACAGGTCAAAAGCTTTCTTT.

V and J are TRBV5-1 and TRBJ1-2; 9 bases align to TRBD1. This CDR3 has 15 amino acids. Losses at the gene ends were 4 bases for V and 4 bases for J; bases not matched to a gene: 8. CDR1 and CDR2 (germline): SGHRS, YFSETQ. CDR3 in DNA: TGCGCCAGCAGCGCACAGGGGGCGCGAAGCTATGGCTACACCTTC. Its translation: CASSAQGARSYGYTF.

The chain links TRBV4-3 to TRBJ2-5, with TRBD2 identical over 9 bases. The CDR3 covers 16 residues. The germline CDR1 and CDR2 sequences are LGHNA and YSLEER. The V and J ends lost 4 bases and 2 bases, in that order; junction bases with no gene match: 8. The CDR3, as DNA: TGCGCCAGCAGCCGGAGGGTTAGCGGGAGACAAGAGACCCAGTACTTC. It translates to CASSRRVSGRQETQYF.

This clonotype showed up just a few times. The CDR3 protein is CASSLEDWKETQYF. CDR3 nucleotide sequence: TGTGCCAGCAGCTTAGAGGATTGGAAAGAGACCCAGTACTTC. The chain uses TRBV11-3 and TRBJ2-5; D is unclear. The V end was cut by 0 bases, the J end by 3 bases, with 8 bases between. Germline V gene data show CDR1 as SGHNT and CDR2 as YENEEA. This CDR3 comprises 14 residues.

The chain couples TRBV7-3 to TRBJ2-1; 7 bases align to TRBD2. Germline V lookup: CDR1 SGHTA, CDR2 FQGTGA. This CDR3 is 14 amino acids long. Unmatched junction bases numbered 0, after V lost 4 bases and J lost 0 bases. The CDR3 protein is CASSSSGSYNEQFF. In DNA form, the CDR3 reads TGTGCCAGCAGCTCTAGCGGCTCCTACAATGAGCAGTTCTTC.

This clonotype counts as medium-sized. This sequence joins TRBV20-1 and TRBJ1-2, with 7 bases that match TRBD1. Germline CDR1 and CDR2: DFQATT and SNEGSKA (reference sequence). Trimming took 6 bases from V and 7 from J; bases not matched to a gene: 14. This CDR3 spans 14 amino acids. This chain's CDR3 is CSARRRTGDGGYTF. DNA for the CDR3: TGCAGTGCCAGGCGGAGGACAGGTGATGGTGGCTACACCTTC.

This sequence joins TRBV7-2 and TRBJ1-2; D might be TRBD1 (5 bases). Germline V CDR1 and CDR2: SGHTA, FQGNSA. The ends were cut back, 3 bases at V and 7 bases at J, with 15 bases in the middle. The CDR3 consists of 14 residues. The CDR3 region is CASSFQGDRGGYTF. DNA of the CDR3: TGTGCCAGCAGCTTCCAGGGAGACCGCGGTGGCTACACCTTC.

CDR3 DNA sequence: TGTGCCAGCAGCTTGACAGGGACCACAGATACGCAGTATTTT. It yields the protein CASSLTGTTDTQYF. The chain joins TRBV7-2 to TRBJ2-3, with 7 bases matching TRBD1. V was pared by 3 bases and J by 2 bases, with 2 bases of the junction left unmatched. The CDR3 is 14 amino acids. CDR1 is SGHTA and CDR2 is FQGNSA in the germline V gene. Based on the CDR3 plus reference TRBV7-2 and TRBJ2-3, the full variable domain is GAGVSQSPSNKVTEKGKDVELRCDPISGHTALYWYRQSLGQGLEFLIYFQGNSAPDKSGLPSDRFSAERTGGSVSTLTIQRTQQEDSAVYLCASSLTGTTDTQYFGPGTRLTVL.

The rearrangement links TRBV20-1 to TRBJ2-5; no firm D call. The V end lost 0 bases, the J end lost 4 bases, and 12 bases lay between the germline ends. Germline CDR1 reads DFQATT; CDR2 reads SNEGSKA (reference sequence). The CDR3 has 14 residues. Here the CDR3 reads CSARDSRAAETQYF. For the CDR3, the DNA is TGCAGTGCTAGAGATAGCCGCGCAGCAGAGACCCAGTACTTC.

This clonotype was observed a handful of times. Written as DNA, the CDR3 is TGTGCCAGCAGCTTTGCGGGGTCGGGGGGAGGTTACAATGAGCAGTTCTTC. Translating it yields CASSFAGSGGGYNEQFF. The genes are TRBV7-2 and TRBJ2-1, with TRBD2 identical over 7 bases. The length of the CDR3 is 17 residues. Per the germline V gene, CDR1 is SGHTA and CDR2 is FQGNSA. V gave up 3 bases and J gave up 4 bases; unmatched junction bases: 12.

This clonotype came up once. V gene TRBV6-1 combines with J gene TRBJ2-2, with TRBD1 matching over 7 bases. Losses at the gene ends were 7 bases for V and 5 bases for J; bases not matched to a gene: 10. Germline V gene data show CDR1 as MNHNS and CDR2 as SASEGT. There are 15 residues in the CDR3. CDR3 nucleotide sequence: TGTGCCAGCACCCCCCGGGCAGGGGGAACCGGGGAGCTGTTTTTT. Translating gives CASTPRAGGTGELFF.

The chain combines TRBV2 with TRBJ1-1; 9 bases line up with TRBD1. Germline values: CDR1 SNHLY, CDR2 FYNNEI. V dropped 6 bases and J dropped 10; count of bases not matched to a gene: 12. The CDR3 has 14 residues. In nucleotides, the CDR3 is TGTGCCAGCAGGGACGACAGGGGGTTTGGAGTAGCTTTCTTT. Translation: CASRDDRGFGVAFF.

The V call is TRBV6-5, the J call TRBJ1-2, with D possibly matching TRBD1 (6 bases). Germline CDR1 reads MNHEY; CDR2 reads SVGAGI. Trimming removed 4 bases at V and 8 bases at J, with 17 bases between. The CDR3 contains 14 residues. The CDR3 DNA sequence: TGTGCCAGCAGTTCCGTGGGGGGGCGTAGGGGCTACACCTTC. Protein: CASSSVGGRRGYTF.

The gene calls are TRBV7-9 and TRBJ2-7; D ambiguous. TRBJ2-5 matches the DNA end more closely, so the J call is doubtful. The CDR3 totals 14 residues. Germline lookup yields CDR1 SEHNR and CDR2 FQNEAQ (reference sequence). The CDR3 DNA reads TGTGCCAGCAGCCTAGGGTTGGGGCAAGAGACCCAGTACTTC. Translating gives CASSLGLGQETQYF.

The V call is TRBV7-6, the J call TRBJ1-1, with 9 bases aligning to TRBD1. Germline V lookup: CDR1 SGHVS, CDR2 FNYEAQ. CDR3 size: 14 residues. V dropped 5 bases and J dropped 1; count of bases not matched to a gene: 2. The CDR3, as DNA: TGTGCCAGCAGCCGGACAGGGGAGAACACTGAAGCTTTCTTT. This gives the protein CASSRTGENTEAFF.